This TCR beta chain is drawn from a study of blood T cell repertoires in COVID-19. Study context: Whether acute or convalescent, the COVID-19 samples came from the United States, Italy and Spain. T cells, B-cell-depleted T cells, or PBMCs provided the cDNA or gDNA that served as material.

Germline V lookup: CDR1 MNHEY, CDR2 SVGAGI. The V and J ends lost 5 bases and 6 bases respectively, with 11 bases between them. The CDR3 has 13 residues. Source study methods: Quantification of nucleated cells was approximated via reference gene primer amplification. Method: immunoSEQ multiplex PCR; TCRdb's copy keeps in-frame clones and lacks some. V and J calls and clone size are copied from that table; D and trimming were computed from the DNA. The sample has more than 85,000 clones; more than 70% are singletons. The TCR originated in a woman of 80 years or more with acute or convalescent COVID-19. Specimen: peripheral blood. The rearrangement links TRBV6-5 to TRBJ2-1; D may be TRBD2 (6 bases). The DNA for the CDR3 is TGTGCCAGCAGTCCCAGACTAGTCAATGAGCAGTTCTTC. It is translated as CASSPRLVNEQFF.